The 4 T cell receptor beta chains in this list originate from one sample, sequenced in a study of blood T cell repertoires in COVID-19. Sequencing used immunoSEQ multiplex PCR; TCRdb keeps in-frame clones, though not all of them. In the table there are 250,000 or so clones, 84% of which are singletons. What was sequenced was PBMCs or T cells enriched from blood (not recorded which). Receptors originate from a man in his 60s who had recovered from COVID-19.

J is TRBJ1-5 and V is TRBV7-8; D is uncertain. This CDR3 region has 15 residues. V lost 3 bases and J lost 6, with 15 bases in between. Germline CDR1 is SGHVS and CDR2 is FQNEAQ. The CDR3 DNA is TGTGCCAGCAGCTTTAACTGGAGGGTCGGTCAGCCCCAGCATTTT. This translates into CASSFNWRVGQPQHF. Together with reference TRBV7-8 and TRBJ1-5, the CDR3 gives the full variable domain: GAGVSQSPRYKVAKRGQDVALRCDPISGHVSLFWYQQALGQGPEFLTYFQNEAQLDKSGLPSDRFFAERPEGSVSTLKIQRTQQEDSAVYLCASSFNWRVGQPQHFGDGTRLSIL.

The gene calls are TRBV4-2 and TRBJ2-5, with TRBD2 as a possible D gene (6 bases). With 2 bases removed from V and 1 base from J, the gap between germline ends came to 11 bases. Per germline, CDR1 LGHNA and CDR2 YNFKEQ. The CDR3 is 15 amino acids. This CDR3 reads CASSQSRDSQETQYF. CDR3 DNA: TGTGCCAGCAGCCAAAGCCGGGACTCCCAAGAGACCCAGTACTTC.

V and J are TRBV19 and TRBJ1-5, with TRBD1 identical over 9 bases. Germline CDR1 reads LNHDA; CDR2 reads SQIVND (reference sequence). Trimming cost V 5 bases and J 7 bases; bases outside gene matches: 12. This CDR3 has 16 amino acids. The CDR3 DNA sequence: TGTGCCAGTAGTCCGGGACAGGGCGCCTTCAGGCAGCCCCAGCATTTT. Amino acid sequence: CASSPGQGAFRQPQHF.

V gene TRBV4-3 combines with J gene TRBJ2-3; the D gene is possibly TRBD1 (5 bases). The V end was cut by 1 base, the J end by 4 bases, with 12 bases between. CDR1 LGHNA and CDR2 YSLEER come from the germline V gene. This CDR3 spans 15 amino acids. CDR3 amino acids: CASSQAGMFADTQYF. The CDR3 bases are TGCGCCAGCAGCCAAGCAGGGATGTTTGCAGATACGCAGTATTTT.